The rows below give T cell receptor beta chains drawn from one sample of a study of human T cells and chemical hapten exposure. TCRdb fed the RACE reads into MiXCR, producing one record per CDR3 protein. Altogether a few hundred thousand distinct CDR3 sequences are present, approximately 8.6% being singletons, with the ten largest covering 2.3%. The sequences come from whole blood, collected in connection with sensitization to the hapten diphenylcyclopropenone (DPC). These receptor sequences come from a woman aged 40 to 50 with alopecia areata. Some clones in this sample may be carry-over from other donors' samples. CDR3s include the opening cysteine and the closing phenylalanine or tryptophan. The D gene is left open where the match is weak. Not all rows give a size; the values are once, few, many and, for expanded clones, a class.

D gene,V gene,J gene,clone size,CDR3 DNA,CDR3 protein
TRBD2,TRBV6-1,TRBJ2-1,.,TGTGCCACTAGACTAGCGGGACCTCCCAATGAGCAGTTCTTC,CATRLAGPPNEQFF
.,TRBV6-2/TRBV6-3,TRBJ2-7,many,TGTGCCAGCAGTTACTCGAATTACGAGCAGTACTTC,CASSYSNYEQYF
TRBD2,TRBV27,TRBJ2-1,many,TGTGCCAGCAGCCTCGGACTAGCGGCGTACAATGAGCAGTTCTTC,CASSLGLAAYNEQFF
.,TRBV20-1,TRBJ2-3,.,TGCAGTGCTAGAGGCGCTAGCGCTTCCGAGGATACGCAGTATTTT,CSARGASASEDTQYF
TRBD2,TRBV29-1,TRBJ2-7,many,TGCAGCGTGAAAACGACTAGCGACTACGAGCAGTACTTC,CSVKTTSDYEQYF
TRBD1,TRBV7-2,TRBJ2-5,.,TGTGCCAGCAGCCGGGGACAGGGTCAAGAGACCCAGTACTTC,CASSRGQGQETQYF
TRBD1,TRBV24-1,TRBJ2-2,few,TGTGCCACCAGTGACCTGAGGAGGTACCCGGGACAGGGTCGGGGGCTGTTTTTT,CATSDLRRYPGQGRGLFF
.,TRBV9,TRBJ1-6,.,TGTGCCAGCAGCGCCCATGCACCACCCCTCCACTTT,CASSAHAPPLHF
.,TRBV6-2/TRBV6-3,TRBJ2-7,few,TGTGCCAGCAGCCCCACAGGGAGCTCCTACGAGCAGTACTTC,CASSPTGSSYEQYF
TRBD2,TRBV24-1,TRBJ2-1,few,TGTGCCACCAGTGTCCCCGGGCTAGCGGGAGGTGATGAGCAGTTCTTC,CATSVPGLAGGDEQFF
TRBD2,TRBV6-2/TRBV6-3,TRBJ2-1,.,TGTGCCAGCATCCGCCCGAGGTCCAGCGGGAGGCCCGTTGAGCAGTTCTTC,CASIRPRSSGRPVEQFF
TRBD2,TRBV29-1,TRBJ2-7,.,TGCAGCTTTGATGCGGGGGGGCACGAGCAGTACTTC,CSFDAGGHEQYF
.,TRBV4-2,TRBJ1-5,many,TGTGCCAGCAGCCAAGGCCCAACATATCAGCCCCAGCATTTT,CASSQGPTYQPQHF
.,TRBV6-5,TRBJ1-6,few,TGTGCCACGCAACCGGACGGGAGCTCCTATAATTCACCCCTCCACTTT,CATQPDGSSYNSPLHF
.,TRBV27,TRBJ2-7,.,TGTGCCAGCAGTACCCTCTGGACCGGTAGCTACGAGCAGTACTTC,CASSTLWTGSYEQYF
TRBD1,TRBV5-6,TRBJ1-4,.,TGTGCCAGCAGCAAGGGACAGCCGCCCGAAAAACTGTTTTTT,CASSKGQPPEKLFF
.,TRBV24-1,TRBJ1-1,.,TGTGCCACCAGTGATAACACTGAAGCTTTCTTT,CATSDNTEAFF
TRBD1,TRBV6-2/TRBV6-3,TRBJ1-5,few,TGTGCCAGCACCGCAGGGGGCGCGGATCAGCCCCAGCATTTT,CASTAGGADQPQHF
.,TRBV5-4,TRBJ2-6,.,TGTGCCAGCAGCTTGGACAGCAACCCCTCTGGGGCCAACGTCCTGACTTTC,CASSLDSNPSGANVLTF
TRBD2,TRBV7-3,TRBJ2-1,many,TGTGCCAGCAGCTCCCGGACTAGCGGGATGGGTGGTGAGCAGTTCTTC,CASSSRTSGMGGEQFF
.,TRBV4-2,TRBJ2-1,few,TGTGCCAGCGAGCAAAAAGAGGGGGTAGGGGCCCACAATGAGCAGTTCTTC,CASEQKEGVGAHNEQFF
TRBD1,TRBV29-1,TRBJ1-1,many,TGCAGCGTTCGGGGACAGGGGGCATCTGGCACTGAAGCTTTCTTT,CSVRGQGASGTEAFF
TRBD1,TRBV18,TRBJ2-1,few,TGTGCCAGCTCACCGTACAGGGGAGTAAGCTCCTACAATGAGCAGTTCTTC,CASSPYRGVSSYNEQFF
.,TRBV6-2/TRBV6-3,TRBJ2-3,.,TGTGCCAGCCACCAGCTCCCTGGGGATACGCAGTATTTT,CASHQLPGDTQYF
.,TRBV28,TRBJ1-2,.,TGTGCCAGCAGTCCCCCATCAATGCAGGGTCCCCGCTATGGCTACACCTTC,CASSPPSMQGPRYGYTF
TRBD2,TRBV12-3/TRBV12-4,TRBJ2-3,few,TGTGCCAGCAGCCCCCGGCTAGCGGGCGTCACAGATACGCAGTATTTT,CASSPRLAGVTDTQYF
.,TRBV2,TRBJ1-4,few,TGTGCCAGCAGTGACTACAGGACCCCAACTAATGAAAAACTGTTTTTT,CASSDYRTPTNEKLFF